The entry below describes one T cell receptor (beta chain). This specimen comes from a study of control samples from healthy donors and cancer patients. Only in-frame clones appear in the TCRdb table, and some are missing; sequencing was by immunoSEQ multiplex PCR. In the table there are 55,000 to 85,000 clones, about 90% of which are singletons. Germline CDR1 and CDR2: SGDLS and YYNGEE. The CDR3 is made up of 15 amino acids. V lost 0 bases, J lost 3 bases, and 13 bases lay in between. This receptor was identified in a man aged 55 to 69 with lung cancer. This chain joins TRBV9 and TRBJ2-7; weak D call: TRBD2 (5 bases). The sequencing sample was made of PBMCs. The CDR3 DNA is TGTGCCAGCAGCGTAGTCTCTAGCCCCGTCTACGAGCAGTACTTC. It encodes CASSVVSSPVYEQYF.